Below are 15 T cell receptor beta chains sequenced from a single sample in a study of Ad26.COV2.S vaccination and SARS-CoV-2 variants. The treatment denotes: roughly 18 received Ad26.COV2.S at low or high dose, single or two shots; 5 received placebo; per-sample allocation not given. On day 63 after the first injection, vaccine and placebo recipients gave samples. Libraries were prepared by immunoSEQ multiplex PCR; TCRdb keeps only in-frame clonotypes and omits some of them. The table lists some 500,000 clones, roughly nine tenths of them singletons. The sample was peripheral blood, taken in a trial of Ad26.COV2.S vaccine versus placebo. The source is a person aged 18-65 years who received the Ad26.COV2.S COVID-19 vaccine or a placebo.

The rearrangement links TRBV7-8 to TRBJ2-1, with no clear D. The CDR3 sequence is 14 residues long. V lost 3 bases to trimming and J lost 4 bases, with 10 bases between them. Germline V gene lookup returns CDR1 SGHVS and CDR2 FQNEAQ. The chain's CDR3 is CASSFSIPYNEQFF. DNA of the CDR3: TGTGCCAGCAGCTTCTCTATACCGTACAATGAGCAGTTCTTC. The full variable domain, rest sourced from reference TRBV7-8 and TRBJ2-1, is GAGVSQSPRYKVAKRGQDVALRCDPISGHVSLFWYQQALGQGPEFLTYFQNEAQLDKSGLPSDRFFAERPEGSVSTLKIQRTQQEDSAVYLCASSFSIPYNEQFFGPGTRLTVL.

The chain combines TRBV11-3 with TRBJ1-1; D gene uncertain. V was cut by 6 bases and J by 6 bases, with 14 bases left in between. The CDR3 covers 13 residues. CDR1 SGHNT and CDR2 YENEEA come from the germline V gene. CDR3 sequence reads: CASSLNQMAEAFF. CDR3 DNA: TGTGCCAGCAGTCTTAATCAGATGGCTGAAGCTTTCTTT. Using reference TRBV11-3 and TRBJ1-1 for the parts outside the CDR3, the full variable domain is EAGVVQSPRYKIIEKKQPVAFWCNPISGHNTLYWYLQNLGQGPELLIRYENEEAVDDSQLPKDRFSAERLKGVDSTLKIQPAELGDSAVYLCASSLNQMAEAFFGQGTRLTVV.

The chain couples TRBV28 to TRBJ1-6; 11 positions match TRBD1. V lost 5 bases to trimming and J lost 9 bases; unmatched junction nucleotides: 12. The CDR3 covers 17 residues. The germline V gene has CDR1 MDHEN and CDR2 SYDVKM. The CDR3 protein is CASSPPPGQGESSPLHF. The CDR3 bases are TGTGCCAGCAGTCCACCTCCGGGACAGGGGGAAAGTTCACCCCTCCACTTT. The entire variable domain, with the rest obtained from reference TRBV28 and TRBJ1-6, is as follows: DVKVTQSSRYLVKRTGEKVFLECVQDMDHENMFWYRQDPGLGLRLIYFSYDVKMKEKGDIPEGYSVSREKKERFSLILESASTNQTSMYLCASSPPPGQGESSPLHFGNGTRLTVT.

The V gene is TRBV19, the J gene TRBJ1-1; no reliable D call. Germline V lookup: CDR1 LNHDA, CDR2 SQIVND (reference sequence). CDR3 length: 14 amino acids. With 3 bases removed from V and 3 bases from J, the gap between germline ends came to 11 bases. The CDR3 DNA reads as TGTGCCAGTAGTATGCAGGCCGCGGACACTGAAGCTTTCTTT. This codes for CASSMQAADTEAFF.

The V gene is TRBV12-5, the J gene TRBJ2-7, with 11 bases aligning to TRBD2. The germline CDR1 and CDR2 sequences are LGHNT and FRNRAP. The CDR3 sequence is 16 residues long. The V segment lost 0 bases and the J segment 3 bases; nucleotides outside the gene matches: 4. The CDR3 coding sequence is TGTGCTAGTGGTTTGGTCACTAGCGGGAGTATCTACGAGCAGTACGTC. Translation gives CASGLVTSGSIYEQYV.

This clone was recorded a few times. V is TRBV28 and J is TRBJ2-3, with D unresolved. This CDR3 has 12 amino acids. Trimming removed 5 bases at V and 2 bases at J, with 5 bases between. CDR1 MDHEN and CDR2 SYDVKM come from the germline V gene. The CDR3 DNA reads TGTGCCAGCAGTACCAACACAGATACGCAGTATTTT. This gives the protein CASSTNTDTQYF.

The chain carries TRBV18 and TRBJ1-1; D gene unclear. This CDR3 region has 15 residues. Per the germline V gene, CDR1 is KGHSH and CDR2 is LQKENI. V was clipped by 1 base and J by 1 base, with 10 bases between them. In DNA form, the CDR3 reads TGTGCCAGCTCACCACTCCTACAAAGGAACACTGAAGCTTTCTTT. Its protein product is CASSPLLQRNTEAFF.

V gene TRBV4-1 combines with J gene TRBJ1-2, with D possibly TRBD1 on 5 matching bases. This CDR3 is 13 amino acids long. The ends were cut back, 6 bases at V and 4 bases at J, with 12 bases in the middle. Germline values: CDR1 MGHRA, CDR2 YSYEKL. CDR3 in amino acids: CASRRTGGYGYTF. The CDR3 DNA follows: TGCGCCAGCAGGCGAACGGGGGGCTATGGCTACACCTTC.

The CDR3 DNA follows: TGCGCCAGCAGCTTGGGGATCCTTTCAGGCACTGAAGCTTTCTTT. It encodes CASSLGILSGTEAFF. The chain links TRBV5-1 to TRBJ1-1, with D unclear. The germline CDR1 and CDR2 sequences are SGHRS and YFSETQ. The CDR3 sequence is 15 residues long. V lost 0 bases and J lost 4, with 13 bases in between. The full variable domain, in which reference TRBV5-1 and TRBJ1-1 provide the parts outside the CDR3, is KAGVTQTPRYLIKTRGQQVTLSCSPISGHRSVSWYQQTPGQGLQFLFEYFSETQRNKGNFPGRFSGRQFSNSRSEMNVSTLELGDSALYLCASSLGILSGTEAFFGQGTRLTVV.

The chain employs TRBV18 and TRBJ2-7, with D perhaps TRBD1 (6 bases). V lost 4 bases and J lost 0, with 7 bases in between. Per germline, CDR1 KGHSH and CDR2 LQKENI. The CDR3 is made up of 13 amino acids. CDR3 sequence reads: CASSQDSSYEQYV. As DNA, the CDR3 is TGTGCCAGCTCACAGGACAGCTCCTACGAGCAGTACGTC.

The rearrangement links TRBV3-1 (or the pseudogene TRBV3-2) to TRBJ2-1, with 7 bases aligning to TRBD2. Trimming removed 6 bases from V and 4 bases from J; junction bases left unmatched: 9. CDR1 and CDR2 (germline): LGHDT, YNNKEL (reference sequence). The CDR3 loop spans 15 amino acids. This CDR3 reads CASSQTPGGYNEQFF. The CDR3 DNA reads as TGTGCCAGCAGTCAAACACCGGGAGGATACAATGAGCAGTTCTTC.

The chain joins TRBV7-3 to TRBJ2-3; 8 bases map to TRBD2. Germline V CDR1 and CDR2: SGHTA, FQGTGA. CDR3 length equals 15 residues. V was clipped by 0 bases and J by 4 bases; unmatched bases: 3. CDR3 amino acids: CASSLTGTSSDTQYF. DNA for the CDR3: TGTGCCAGCAGCTTAACCGGGACTAGTTCAGATACGCAGTATTTT.

The rearrangement joins TRBV7-9 to TRBJ2-3; 8 bases line up with TRBD2. V shed 5 bases, J shed 7 bases, and the junction held 11 bases outside the gene matches. This CDR3 has 15 residues. Germline V gene data show CDR1 as SEHNR and CDR2 as FQNEAQ (reference sequence). The CDR3 loop is CASSPISGIVNTQYF. The CDR3 nucleotides are TGTGCCAGCAGCCCCATTAGCGGGATAGTGAATACGCAGTATTTT.

V is TRBV10-3 and J is TRBJ2-5; 7 bases agree with TRBD1. This CDR3 comprises 13 residues. The trim removed 9 bases at V and 5 bases at J, leaving 9 bases unmatched. CDR1 is ENHRY and CDR2 is SYGVKD in the germline V gene. This CDR3 reads CAIMREGAETQYF. CDR3 in DNA: TGTGCCATTATGAGAGAGGGGGCGGAGACCCAGTACTTC.

The V gene is TRBV5-1, the J gene TRBJ2-7; 10 bases line up with TRBD2. CDR1 and CDR2 (germline): SGHRS, YFSETQ. This CDR3 region has 15 residues. J gave up 2 bases and V 4 bases, and 6 bases lay outside the gene matches. Written as DNA, the CDR3 is TGCGCCAGCAGCGGGGCTAGCGGGAGCACCTACGAGCAGTACTTC. It is translated as CASSGASGSTYEQYF. Using reference TRBV5-1 and TRBJ2-7 for the parts outside the CDR3, the full variable domain is KAGVTQTPRYLIKTRGQQVTLSCSPISGHRSVSWYQQTPGQGLQFLFEYFSETQRNKGNFPGRFSGRQFSNSRSEMNVSTLELGDSALYLCASSGASGSTYEQYFGPGTRLTVT.